This T cell receptor (beta chain) is drawn from a study of spatial heterogeneity in lung cancer. This clonotype was seen a few times. Regarding time point: sample taken at primary tumor resection. Frozen PBMC, nontumor lung or tumor provided whole RNA, which was sequenced unsorted. The CDR3 runs 14 residues. Germline V lookup: CDR1 MNHEY, CDR2 SVGEGT. V lost 5 bases to trimming and J lost 5 bases, with 13 bases between them. TCRdb recomputed calls from the 5' RACE reads with MiXCR, one row per CDR3 protein. Of over 75,000 distinct CDR3 sequences listed, roughly a fifth are singletons. Source: PBMCs, taken at surgery. This sequence was found in a male donor with early-stage non-small cell lung cancer. The V and J genes are TRBV6-2 or TRBV6-3 and TRBJ2-1, with D possibly matching TRBD2 (5 bases). The CDR3 sequence is CASSGQRFNNEQFF. In DNA, the CDR3 is TGTGCCAGCAGTGGTCAGCGGTTCAACAATGAGCAGTTCTTC.